A selection of T cell receptor beta chains follows, all from one sample in a study of blood T cell repertoires in COVID-19. The repertoire was sequenced with immunoSEQ multiplex PCR; TCRdb's copy has only in-frame clones and lacks some. In the table there are roughly 110,000 clones, roughly 90% of which are singletons. The sequencing input was peripheral blood. Every receptor here comes from a man in his forties with active or convalescent COVID-19. CDR3s include the opening cysteine and the closing phenylalanine or tryptophan. The D gene is left open where the match is weak. The size field is filled for only some rows; it gives once, few, many or a size class.

CDR3nt: TGCGCCAGCAGCCAAGATGGGCAGGCTGCGGAGACCCAGTACTTC
CDR3aa: CASSQDGQAAETQYF
v_gene: TRBV4-3
d_gene: -
j_gene: TRBJ2-5
abundance: -

CDR3nt: TGTGCCAGCAATGAAACTAGCGGCTCCTACGAGCAGTACTTC
CDR3aa: CASNETSGSYEQYF
v_gene: TRBV21-1
d_gene: -
j_gene: TRBJ2-7
abundance: -

CDR3nt: TGCGCCAGCAGCCCCCGAGCGGGAGCTATAGATACGCAGTATTTT
CDR3aa: CASSPRAGAIDTQYF
v_gene: TRBV4-1
d_gene: TRBD2
j_gene: TRBJ2-3
abundance: -

CDR3nt: TGCAGCGTGAGAGGACAGGGGGACACCGGGGAGCTGTTTTTT
CDR3aa: CSVRGQGDTGELFF
v_gene: TRBV29-1
d_gene: TRBD1
j_gene: TRBJ2-2
abundance: -

CDR3nt: TGTGCCAGCAGGGAATTTAGCGGGGAAAACACCATATATTTT
CDR3aa: CASREFSGENTIYF
v_gene: TRBV11-2
d_gene: -
j_gene: TRBJ1-3
abundance: -

CDR3nt: TGTGCCAGCAGCCCGTTCCGGGACAGGGGGTCGTTGACGCGCACCGGGGAGCTGTTTTTT
CDR3aa: CASSPFRDRGSLTRTGELFF
v_gene: TRBV14
d_gene: TRBD1
j_gene: TRBJ2-2
abundance: -

CDR3nt: TGTGCCAGCAGTCCGACAGGCATAAATGAAAAACTGTTTTTT
CDR3aa: CASSPTGINEKLFF
v_gene: TRBV25-1
d_gene: -
j_gene: TRBJ1-4
abundance: -

CDR3nt: TGCGCCAGCAGCAGCGGGACGCGGGACGAGCAGTACTTC
CDR3aa: CASSSGTRDEQYF
v_gene: TRBV5-1
d_gene: TRBD2
j_gene: TRBJ2-7
abundance: -

CDR3nt: TGTGCCAGCAGTTCATCGACTAGCGGTCCGGAGACCCAGTACTTC
CDR3aa: CASSSSTSGPETQYF
v_gene: TRBV28
d_gene: TRBD2
j_gene: TRBJ2-5
abundance: -

CDR3nt: TGTGCCAGCAGCCCCGGGACAGGGGGCCGAAGTGAAAAACTGTTTTTT
CDR3aa: CASSPGTGGRSEKLFF
v_gene: TRBV5-4
d_gene: TRBD1
j_gene: TRBJ1-4
abundance: once

CDR3nt: TGTGCCAGCAACCTAGGGGGCAACTATGGCTACACCTTC
CDR3aa: CASNLGGNYGYTF
v_gene: TRBV28
d_gene: TRBD1
j_gene: TRBJ1-2
abundance: -

CDR3nt: TGTGCCAGCAGGAGGATGACGAACACCGGGGAGCTGTTTTTT
CDR3aa: CASRRMTNTGELFF
v_gene: TRBV27
d_gene: -
j_gene: TRBJ2-2
abundance: -

CDR3nt: TGTGCCAGTAGTATAGGGGGCGGGAGAGGCAATGAGCAGTTCTTC
CDR3aa: CASSIGGGRGNEQFF
v_gene: TRBV19
d_gene: TRBD2
j_gene: TRBJ2-1
abundance: -